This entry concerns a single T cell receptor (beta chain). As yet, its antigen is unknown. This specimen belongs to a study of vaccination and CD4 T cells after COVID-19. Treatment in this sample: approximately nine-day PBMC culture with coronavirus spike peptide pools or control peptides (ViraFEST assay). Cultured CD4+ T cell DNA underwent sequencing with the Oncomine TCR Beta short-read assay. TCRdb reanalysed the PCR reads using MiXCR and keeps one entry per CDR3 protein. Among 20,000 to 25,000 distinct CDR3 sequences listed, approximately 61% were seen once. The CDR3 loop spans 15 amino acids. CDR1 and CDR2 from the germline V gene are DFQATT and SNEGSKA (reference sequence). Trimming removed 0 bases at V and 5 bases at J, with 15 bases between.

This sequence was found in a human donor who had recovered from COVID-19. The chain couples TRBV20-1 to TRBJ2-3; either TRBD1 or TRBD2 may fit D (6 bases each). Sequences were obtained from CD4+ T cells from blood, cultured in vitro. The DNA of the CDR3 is TGCAGTGCTAGAGATCCGCAGGGGCGGGGAGATACGCAGTATTTT. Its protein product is CSARDPQGRGDTQYF.